This T cell receptor beta chain was documented in a study of blood T cell repertoires in COVID-19. Libraries were prepared by immunoSEQ multiplex PCR; TCRdb keeps only in-frame clonotypes and omits some of them. The table includes a few hundred thousand clones, around 86% detected once. This sequence was found in a woman between 40 and 50 years old who had recovered from COVID-19. Specimen: peripheral blood.

The DNA for the CDR3 is TGTGCCAGCAGCTCCTCTACAGGGTACGAGCAGTACTTC. Its protein product is CASSSSTGYEQYF. The chain recombines TRBV11-3 with TRBJ2-7, with a weak D call TRBD1 (6 bases). The V gene's germline CDR1 is SGHNT and CDR2 YENEEA. The CDR3 extends over 13 amino acids. Trimming took off 4 bases at V and 4 bases at J, with 11 bases between the two ends. Variable domain in full (rest from reference TRBV11-3 and TRBJ2-7): EAGVVQSPRYKIIEKKQPVAFWCNPISGHNTLYWYLQNLGQGPELLIRYENEEAVDDSQLPKDRFSAERLKGVDSTLKIQPAELGDSAVYLCASSSSTGYEQYFGPGTRLTVT.